The clone carrying this T cell receptor (beta chain) was recorded only once. The target antigen is unknown. The data belong to a study of tumor-infiltrating lymphocytes in primary liver carcinoma. Study-level results: Less overlap was seen in tumor-adjacent and tumor-blood pairs than in tumor region pairs. Samples were bulk unsorted, so CD4+ and CD8+ repertoires were not compared.

Unsorted whole blood served as the source of blood RNA, and germline DNA was extracted as well. The investigators made TCR beta cDNA from roughly 0.45 ug total RNA, using a constant-region primer. A slightly modified ARM-PCR protocol with three nested multiplex PCR rounds produced these TCR beta libraries. TRBV1-TRBV30 forward primers paired with a C-beta reverse primer were used in the first two PCR rounds, which ran roughly 10 cycles each. TCRdb used MiXCR to reprocess the multiplex PCR reads, holding one entry per CDR3 protein. Counted here are 250,000 to 400,000 distinct CDR3 sequences, 50% to 70% occurring once; the ten biggest clones make up roughly 8.9%. The CDR3 totals 15 residues. The germline CDR1 and CDR2 sequences are LNHDA and SQIVND (reference sequence). With V trimmed by 3 bases and J by 1 base, 4 bases remained unmatched.

The receptor's source is a man in his forties with primary liver carcinoma and hepatitis B virus infection. The rearrangement joins TRBV19 to TRBJ1-1; 8 positions match TRBD1. The sequenced material came from peripheral blood. CDR3 DNA sequence: TGTGCCAGTAGTATTCGACAGGGGAGGAACACTGAAGCTTTCTTT. This codes for CASSIRQGRNTEAFF.